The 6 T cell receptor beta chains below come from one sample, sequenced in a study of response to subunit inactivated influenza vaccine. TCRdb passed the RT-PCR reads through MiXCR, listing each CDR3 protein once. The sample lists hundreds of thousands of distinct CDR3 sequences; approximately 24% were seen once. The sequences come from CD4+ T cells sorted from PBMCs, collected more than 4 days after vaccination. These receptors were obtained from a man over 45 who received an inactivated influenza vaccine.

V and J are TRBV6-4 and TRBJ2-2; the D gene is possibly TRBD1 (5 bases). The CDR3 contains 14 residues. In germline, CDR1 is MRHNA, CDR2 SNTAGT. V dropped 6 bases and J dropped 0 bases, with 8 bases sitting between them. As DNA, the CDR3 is TGTGCCAGCAGCAGGGAAGCGAACACCGGGGAGCTGTTTTTT. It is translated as CASSREANTGELFF.

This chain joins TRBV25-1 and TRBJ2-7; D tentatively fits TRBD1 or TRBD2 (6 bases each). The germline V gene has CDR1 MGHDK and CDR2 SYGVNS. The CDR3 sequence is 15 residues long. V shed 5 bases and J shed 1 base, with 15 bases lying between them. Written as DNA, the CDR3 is TGTGCCAGCAGTTCGGGGGCAGAAAGGTCCTACGAGCAGTACTTC. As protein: CASSSGAERSYEQYF.

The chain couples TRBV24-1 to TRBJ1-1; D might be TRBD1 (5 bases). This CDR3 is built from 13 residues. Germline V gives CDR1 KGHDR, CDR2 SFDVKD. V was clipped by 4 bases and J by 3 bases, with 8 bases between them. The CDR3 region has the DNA TGTGCCACCAGTGAACGACAGCACACTGAAGCTTTCTTT. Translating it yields CATSERQHTEAFF.

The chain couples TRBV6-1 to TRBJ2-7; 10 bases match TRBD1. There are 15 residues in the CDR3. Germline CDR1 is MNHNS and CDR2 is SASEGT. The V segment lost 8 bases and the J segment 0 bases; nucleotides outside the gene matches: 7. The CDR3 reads CASPRGQGSSYEQYF. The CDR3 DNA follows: TGTGCCAGCCCACGGGGACAGGGGTCCTCCTACGAGCAGTACTTC.

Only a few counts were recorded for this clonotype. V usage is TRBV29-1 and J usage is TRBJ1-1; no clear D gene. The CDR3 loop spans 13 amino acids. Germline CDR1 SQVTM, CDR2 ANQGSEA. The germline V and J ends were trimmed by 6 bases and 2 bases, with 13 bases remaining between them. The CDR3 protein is CSVVGMSNTEAFF. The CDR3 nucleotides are TGCAGCGTAGTAGGGATGAGCAACACTGAAGCTTTCTTT.

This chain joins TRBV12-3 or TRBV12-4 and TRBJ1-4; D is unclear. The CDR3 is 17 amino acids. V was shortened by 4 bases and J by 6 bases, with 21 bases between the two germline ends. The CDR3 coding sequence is TGTGCCAGCAGTTCTCGAGGGTTATCGAGGTTATATGAAAAACTGTTTTTT. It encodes CASSSRGLSRLYEKLFF.